This note documents a single TCR beta chain sequence. The sample belongs to a study of T-cell reconstitution after alpha-beta-depleted transplantation in children. This CDR3 is 14 amino acids long. CDR1 and CDR2 from the germline V gene are SGHTA and FQGNSA. Trimming took 4 bases from V and 4 from J, leaving 11 bases between them. Unique molecular identifiers were incorporated into the prepared TCRbeta library. TCRdb passed the PCR reads through MiXCR, listing each CDR3 protein once. The sample holds about 690,000 distinct CDR3 sequences, roughly 17% seen once. The specimen was PBMCs from the stem cell graft donor, collected from the stem cell graft. V usage is TRBV7-2 and J usage is TRBJ2-1, with D possibly being TRBD2 (6 bases). This clonotype originated in a human donor who donated a stem cell graft to a child with acute myeloid leukemia. This CDR3 is CASSSRDSYNEQFF. The DNA of the CDR3 is TGTGCCAGCAGCTCCCGGGACTCTTACAATGAGCAGTTCTTC.